This T cell receptor (beta chain) was recorded in a study of response to subunit inactivated influenza vaccine. Whole-study results and caveats: The study's authors posited that every seasonal influenza vaccination enlists few new T cells.

Trimming pared 0 bases from V and 3 bases from J, leaving 5 bases between. This CDR3 is built from 14 residues. Germline V gives CDR1 SGHTA, CDR2 FQGNSA. Using its own MiXCR run on the RT-PCR reads, TCRdb lists one record per CDR3 protein. The sample has about 620,000 distinct CDR3 sequences, about an eighth seen once. Worth noting for this clonotype: Its antigen remains unidentified. A clone one base away is much larger, so this may be a read error.

The chain is built from TRBV7-2 and TRBJ2-2; D not resolved. This receptor was taken from a man aged 45 to 65 who received an inactivated influenza vaccine. Here the sequenced sample was PBMCs from blood, taken on the day of vaccination. The CDR3 nucleotides read TGTGCCAGCAGCTTAGCCAAGCACACCGGGGAGCTGTTTTTT. It translates to CASSLAKHTGELFF.